A selection of T cell receptor beta chains follows, all from one sample in a study of T-cell memory formation after mild COVID-19. TCRdb re-analysed the 5' RACE reads in MiXCR, keeping a single row per CDR3 protein. Of under 650,000 distinct CDR3 sequences in the sample, roughly 18% were seen once. The material sequenced was PBMCs or a T cell subset sorted from them (not recorded which). These receptors all come from an adult woman who had mild COVID-19 (a few samples of this study predate the infection). Cell type and time point are not known. Each CDR3 is given with its conserved first and last residue. Fields, in order: CDR3 protein, CDR3 DNA, clone size, J gene, V gene, D gene. The D gene is left open where the match is weak. Not all rows give a size; the values are once, few, many and, for expanded clones, a class.

CDR3aa: CSARDVTSGSDTQYF; CDR3nt: TGCAGTGCTAGAGATGTAACTAGCGGTTCAGATACGCAGTATTTT; abundance: few; j_gene: TRBJ2-3; v_gene: TRBV20-1; d_gene: TRBD2
CDR3aa: CSVGQGAYGYTF; CDR3nt: TGCAGCGTTGGACAGGGGGCCTATGGCTACACCTTC; abundance: .; j_gene: TRBJ1-2; v_gene: TRBV29-1; d_gene: TRBD1
CDR3aa: CASSVASGGAEAFF; CDR3nt: TGTGCCAGCAGCGTAGCAAGCGGGGGCGCTGAAGCTTTCTTT; abundance: .; j_gene: TRBJ1-1; v_gene: TRBV9; d_gene: .
CDR3aa: CSASRAGIPYEQYF; CDR3nt: TGCAGTGCTAGTCGAGCGGGGATTCCCTACGAGCAGTACTTC; abundance: few; j_gene: TRBJ2-7; v_gene: TRBV20-1; d_gene: TRBD2
CDR3aa: CAWMGPVHYEQYF; CDR3nt: TGTGCCTGGATGGGGCCCGTCCACTACGAGCAGTACTTC; abundance: many; j_gene: TRBJ2-7; v_gene: TRBV30; d_gene: .
CDR3aa: CASSQEPRAVYNEQFF; CDR3nt: TGTGCCAGCAGCCAAGAGCCCAGGGCCGTTTACAATGAGCAGTTCTTC; abundance: few; j_gene: TRBJ2-1; v_gene: TRBV3-1; d_gene: .
CDR3aa: CASSFLGGSRTDTQYF; CDR3nt: TGTGCCAGCAGTTTTTTGGGCGGGAGTCGGACAGATACGCAGTATTTT; abundance: .; j_gene: TRBJ2-3; v_gene: TRBV12-3/TRBV12-4; d_gene: TRBD2
CDR3aa: CASSLARSKGLTGTDTQYF; CDR3nt: TGTGCCAGCAGCTTAGCGCGATCTAAGGGTTTGACTGGCACAGATACGCAGTATTTT; abundance: .; j_gene: TRBJ2-3; v_gene: TRBV7-2; d_gene: .
CDR3aa: CASSSSRGGEVEQYF; CDR3nt: TGTGCCAGCAGCTCCTCTCGGGGGGGAGAGGTCGAGCAGTACTTC; abundance: few; j_gene: TRBJ2-7; v_gene: TRBV6-5; d_gene: TRBD2
CDR3aa: CASSVLAASNTGELFF; CDR3nt: TGTGCCAGCAGTGTCCTGGCGGCATCGAACACCGGGGAGCTGTTTTTT; abundance: .; j_gene: TRBJ2-2; v_gene: TRBV2; d_gene: .
CDR3aa: CASSPTGRAEQYF; CDR3nt: TGTGCCAGCAGTCCAACCGGACGGGCCGAGCAGTACTTC; abundance: .; j_gene: TRBJ2-7; v_gene: TRBV7-6; d_gene: .
CDR3aa: CASSPGLAGPTEETQYF; CDR3nt: TGTGCCAGCAGCCCGGGACTAGCGGGACCCACGGAGGAGACCCAGTACTTC; abundance: .; j_gene: TRBJ2-5; v_gene: TRBV7-3; d_gene: TRBD2
CDR3aa: CAISPHADRTGQITDTQYF; CDR3nt: TGTGCCATCAGTCCCCACGCAGATCGGACAGGACAGATCACAGATACGCAGTATTTT; abundance: few; j_gene: TRBJ2-3; v_gene: TRBV10-3; d_gene: TRBD1
CDR3aa: CASSSSLLGVNTEAFF; CDR3nt: TGTGCCAGCAGCTCTAGTTTACTGGGGGTTAACACTGAAGCTTTCTTT; abundance: few; j_gene: TRBJ1-1; v_gene: TRBV7-8; d_gene: .
CDR3aa: CASSIRDRAHDTQYF; CDR3nt: TGTGCCAGCAGCATACGGGACAGGGCGCACGATACGCAGTATTTT; abundance: many; j_gene: TRBJ2-3; v_gene: TRBV3-1; d_gene: TRBD1
CDR3aa: CASFYSGLLNTGELFF; CDR3nt: TGTGCCAGTTTTTACTCCGGGCTACTCAACACCGGGGAGCTGTTTTTT; abundance: many; j_gene: TRBJ2-2; v_gene: TRBV28; d_gene: .
CDR3aa: CASSLSGGRYNEQFF; CDR3nt: TGTGCCAGCAGCTTAAGCGGGGGCCGATACAATGAGCAGTTCTTC; abundance: many; j_gene: TRBJ2-1; v_gene: TRBV7-9; d_gene: TRBD2
CDR3aa: CSVAPAPTSLEYNEQFF; CDR3nt: TGCAGCGTTGCCCCGGCGCCGACTAGTTTGGAATACAATGAGCAGTTCTTC; abundance: .; j_gene: TRBJ2-1; v_gene: TRBV29-1; d_gene: .
CDR3aa: CASSLTLSYEQYF; CDR3nt: TGTGCCAGCAGCTTAACACTTTCCTACGAGCAGTACTTC; abundance: many; j_gene: TRBJ2-7; v_gene: TRBV7-2; d_gene: .
CDR3aa: CSVRDWNTEAFF; CDR3nt: TGCAGCGTGCGGGACTGGAACACTGAAGCTTTCTTT; abundance: .; j_gene: TRBJ1-1; v_gene: TRBV29-1; d_gene: .
CDR3aa: CASIGPQSTDTQYF; CDR3nt: TGTGCCAGCATCGGACCGCAAAGCACAGATACGCAGTATTTT; abundance: .; j_gene: TRBJ2-3; v_gene: TRBV12-3/TRBV12-4; d_gene: .
CDR3aa: CASSQDGLRTGNTIYF; CDR3nt: TGTGCCAGCAGCCAAGATGGCCTTCGGACTGGAAACACCATATATTTT; abundance: .; j_gene: TRBJ1-3; v_gene: TRBV3-1; d_gene: .
CDR3aa: CASSVGGSSAYEQYF; CDR3nt: TGTGCCAGCAGCGTAGGTGGGAGCTCCGCCTACGAGCAGTACTTC; abundance: few; j_gene: TRBJ2-7; v_gene: TRBV9; d_gene: .
CDR3aa: CASSMPFRGGSGYTF; CDR3nt: TGTGCCAGCAGCATGCCCTTCAGGGGTGGTTCTGGCTACACCTTC; abundance: .; j_gene: TRBJ1-2; v_gene: TRBV7-2; d_gene: .
CDR3aa: CASGRQGPLYEQYF; CDR3nt: TGTGCCAGCGGGCGGCAGGGACCCCTCTACGAGCAGTACTTC; abundance: few; j_gene: TRBJ2-7; v_gene: TRBV28; d_gene: .
CDR3aa: CASSWGSGANVLTF; CDR3nt: TGTGCCAGCAGTTGGGGGTCTGGGGCCAACGTCCTGACTTTC; abundance: few; j_gene: TRBJ2-6; v_gene: TRBV27; d_gene: .
CDR3aa: CASSIAGLAGYTGELFF; CDR3nt: TGTGCCAGTAGTATCGCGGGACTAGCGGGCTACACCGGGGAGCTGTTTTTT; abundance: .; j_gene: TRBJ2-2; v_gene: TRBV19; d_gene: TRBD2
CDR3aa: CASSLGVGGRASYEQYF; CDR3nt: TGTGCCAGCAGCTTAGGAGTCGGCGGGAGGGCCTCCTACGAGCAGTACTTC; abundance: .; j_gene: TRBJ2-7; v_gene: TRBV7-6; d_gene: TRBD2
CDR3aa: CASSLGGDVVREQYF; CDR3nt: TGTGCCAGCAGCTTGGGTGGGGACGTCGTCCGCGAGCAGTACTTC; abundance: .; j_gene: TRBJ2-7; v_gene: TRBV5-5; d_gene: .
CDR3aa: CSASITGTGGDEQFF; CDR3nt: TGCAGTGCTAGCATAACCGGGACAGGCGGGGATGAGCAGTTCTTC; abundance: .; j_gene: TRBJ2-1; v_gene: TRBV20-1; d_gene: TRBD1
CDR3aa: CASRNIYEQYF; CDR3nt: TGTGCCAGCAGAAATATCTACGAGCAGTACTTC; abundance: few; j_gene: TRBJ2-7; v_gene: TRBV6-1; d_gene: .
CDR3aa: CSASGHTGELFF; CDR3nt: TGCAGTGCTAGCGGACACACCGGGGAGCTGTTTTTT; abundance: .; j_gene: TRBJ2-2; v_gene: TRBV20-1; d_gene: .
CDR3aa: CASSQRGGPTGELFF; CDR3nt: TGCGCCAGCAGCCAGCGGGGGGGCCCGACCGGGGAGCTGTTTTTT; abundance: .; j_gene: TRBJ2-2; v_gene: TRBV4-1; d_gene: TRBD2
CDR3aa: CASPNTGELFF; CDR3nt: TGTGCTAGCCCGAACACCGGGGAGCTGTTTTTT; abundance: many; j_gene: TRBJ2-2; v_gene: TRBV7-7; d_gene: .
CDR3aa: CSARTRTGENTEAFF; CDR3nt: TGCAGTGCTAGAACCCGGACAGGGGAGAACACTGAAGCTTTCTTT; abundance: few; j_gene: TRBJ1-1; v_gene: TRBV20-1; d_gene: TRBD1
CDR3aa: CASSSDGTYGYTF; CDR3nt: TGTGCCAGCAGTTCTGACGGGACCTATGGCTACACCTTC; abundance: few; j_gene: TRBJ1-2; v_gene: TRBV12-3/TRBV12-4; d_gene: .
CDR3aa: CASSLDPSRYGYTF; CDR3nt: TGTGCCAGCAGCTTGGACCCCAGTAGATATGGCTACACCTTC; abundance: few; j_gene: TRBJ1-2; v_gene: TRBV7-9; d_gene: .
CDR3aa: CASSSLEVSGEQYF; CDR3nt: TGTGCCAGCAGCTCCCTCGAGGTAAGCGGCGAGCAGTACTTC; abundance: .; j_gene: TRBJ2-7; v_gene: TRBV7-9; d_gene: .
CDR3aa: CSARGGGSAQETQYF; CDR3nt: TGCAGTGCTAGAGGGGGGGGGAGTGCTCAAGAGACCCAGTACTTC; abundance: .; j_gene: TRBJ2-5; v_gene: TRBV20-1; d_gene: TRBD2
CDR3aa: CSGRETGYQETQYF; CDR3nt: TGCAGCGGGAGGGAGACAGGGTACCAAGAGACCCAGTACTTC; abundance: .; j_gene: TRBJ2-5; v_gene: TRBV29-1; d_gene: .
CDR3aa: CASSLVGYTGELFF; CDR3nt: TGCGCCAGCAGCTTGGTCGGATACACCGGGGAGCTGTTTTTT; abundance: .; j_gene: TRBJ2-2; v_gene: TRBV5-1; d_gene: .
CDR3aa: CASTVGGGAGPTDTQYF; CDR3nt: TGTGCCAGCACCGTGGGAGGGGGAGCGGGGCCCACGGATACGCAGTATTTT; abundance: .; j_gene: TRBJ2-3; v_gene: TRBV5-4; d_gene: .
CDR3aa: CASRGTSGDNEQYF; CDR3nt: TGTGCCAGCAGAGGGACTAGCGGGGACAACGAGCAGTACTTC; abundance: few; j_gene: TRBJ2-7; v_gene: TRBV27; d_gene: TRBD2
CDR3aa: CASSYSPSGRDSYEQYF; CDR3nt: TGTGCCAGCAGTTACTCCCCTAGCGGGAGGGATTCCTACGAGCAGTACTTC; abundance: few; j_gene: TRBJ2-7; v_gene: TRBV6-2/TRBV6-3; d_gene: TRBD2
CDR3aa: CASSLSGIYEQYF; CDR3nt: TGTGCCAGCAGCTTAAGCGGGATCTACGAGCAGTACTTC; abundance: many; j_gene: TRBJ2-7; v_gene: TRBV7-9; d_gene: TRBD2
CDR3aa: CASRSSGLADSTDTQYF; CDR3nt: TGTGCCAGCAGGTCATCCGGACTAGCGGATAGCACAGATACGCAGTATTTT; abundance: .; j_gene: TRBJ2-3; v_gene: TRBV12-3/TRBV12-4; d_gene: TRBD2
CDR3aa: CASSQTGNAMGEQYF; CDR3nt: TGTGCCAGCAGCCAGACAGGGAACGCCATGGGGGAGCAGTACTTC; abundance: .; j_gene: TRBJ2-7; v_gene: TRBV5-4; d_gene: TRBD1
CDR3aa: CSVEGGTSVYEQYF; CDR3nt: TGCAGCGTTGAAGGTGGGACTAGCGTCTACGAGCAGTACTTC; abundance: .; j_gene: TRBJ2-7; v_gene: TRBV29-1; d_gene: TRBD2
CDR3aa: CSVGRGPLNEQFF; CDR3nt: TGCAGCGTTGGAAGGGGGCCTTTGAATGAGCAGTTCTTC; abundance: many; j_gene: TRBJ2-1; v_gene: TRBV29-1; d_gene: TRBD1
CDR3aa: CAISEFSNQPQHF; CDR3nt: TGTGCCATCAGTGAGTTCAGCAATCAGCCCCAGCATTTT; abundance: .; j_gene: TRBJ1-5; v_gene: TRBV10-3; d_gene: .
CDR3aa: CARSYLGHSNTEAFF; CDR3nt: TGCGCCAGAAGCTATCTCGGACACAGCAACACTGAAGCTTTCTTT; abundance: .; j_gene: TRBJ1-1; v_gene: TRBV5-1; d_gene: .
CDR3aa: CASSSGGPQHF; CDR3nt: TGTGCCAGTAGTTCGGGTGGGCCCCAGCATTTT; abundance: once; j_gene: TRBJ1-5; v_gene: TRBV19; d_gene: .
CDR3aa: CAWSEDKAREQYF; CDR3nt: TGTGCCTGGAGTGAGGATAAAGCCCGCGAGCAGTACTTC; abundance: few; j_gene: TRBJ2-7; v_gene: TRBV30; d_gene: .
CDR3aa: CASSFLQENSPLHF; CDR3nt: TGCGCCAGCAGCTTCTTACAGGAGAATTCACCCCTCCACTTT; abundance: .; j_gene: TRBJ1-6; v_gene: TRBV5-1; d_gene: .